Below are 28 T cell receptor beta chains sequenced from a single sample in a study of CD8+CD57+ T cells in acquired aplastic anemia. Profiling of TCR beta VDJ combinations and CDR3 sequences used genomic DNA as template. TCRdb re-called the reads with MiXCR, one entry per CDR3 protein. The data contain under 200,000 distinct CDR3 sequences, roughly 40% of them singletons. Sequenced sample: sorted CD4+, CD8+, or CD8+CD57+ T cells (not recorded which) from PBMCs. The source of these receptors is a human donor in good health.

This clonotype was observed at least ten times. This chain connects TRBV20-1 to TRBJ1-2, with 9 bases fitting TRBD1. This CDR3 has 11 amino acids. Germline V lookup: CDR1 DFQATT, CDR2 SNEGSKA (reference sequence). The ends lost 8 bases at V and 8 bases at J; junction bases unmatched: 6. This chain's CDR3 is CSYRGLYGYTF. CDR3 nucleotides: TGCAGTTACAGGGGGCTGTACGGCTACACCTTC.

This clonotype was observed a few times. V and J are TRBV30 and TRBJ2-7; 7 bases map to TRBD2. The CDR3 runs to 12 residues. V shed 3 bases, J shed 2 bases, and the junction held 1 base outside the gene matches. Germline assignment: CDR1 GTSNPN and CDR2 SVGIG (reference sequence). The CDR3 nucleotides read TGTGCCTGGAGAGGACTAGCCTACGAGCAGTACTTC. The encoded protein is CAWRGLAYEQYF. Based on the CDR3 plus reference TRBV30 and TRBJ2-7, the full variable domain is SQTIHQWPATLVQPVGSPLSLECTVEGTSNPNLYWYRQAAGRGLQLLFYSVGIGQISSEVPQNLSASRPQDRQFILSSKKLLLSDSGFYLCAWRGLAYEQYFGPGTRLTVT.

As concerns this clonotype: The CDR3 carries no conserved terminal phenylalanine or tryptophan, so it likely arises from a read error. This chain connects TRBV27 to TRBJ1-6; D remains ambiguous. V gave up 6 bases and J gave up 8 bases, with 14 bases separating them. Germline CDR1 and CDR2: MNHEY and SMNVEV (reference sequence). This CDR3 spans 14 amino acids. The CDR3: CASSRGGRYSPLHL. For the CDR3, the DNA is TGTGCCAGCAGCCGGGGAGGGCGGTATTCACCCCTCCACCTT.

This chain joins TRBV10-2 and TRBJ2-1, with 11 bases lining up with TRBD2. Germline CDR1 is WSHSY and CDR2 is SAAADI. CDR3 length equals 17 residues. V trimming: 0 bases; J trimming: 4 bases; junction bases outside the gene matches: 5. The CDR3 nucleotides are TGCGCCAGCAGTGAGTCGCTGGGACTAGCGGTATACAATGAGCAGTTCTTC. It translates to CASSESLGLAVYNEQFF.

This clonotype was seen a handful of times. The chain has TRBV25-1 and TRBJ1-1; D is uncertain. The CDR3 runs to 15 residues. Germline V CDR1 and CDR2: MGHDK, SYGVNS. V lost 6 bases and J lost 4, with 18 bases in between. This chain's CDR3 is CASREPGSAGTEAFF. The CDR3 DNA reads TGTGCCAGCAGGGAGCCAGGATCGGCCGGCACTGAAGCTTTCTTT.

The table lists this clonotype with many counts. The CDR3 coding sequence is TGTGCCAGCACAGGACAGGGAAGCACCGGGGAGCTGTTTTTT. Its translation is CASTGQGSTGELFF. This chain connects TRBV6-1 to TRBJ2-2; 8 bases fit TRBD1. The CDR3 is made up of 14 amino acids. Germline CDR1 MNHNS, CDR2 SASEGT. After removal of 7 bases from V and 4 bases from J, the junction contained 5 bases not matched to a gene.

This clonotype occurred many times. The chain is built from TRBV20-1 and TRBJ1-5, with D unresolved. The CDR3 spans 15 residues. Deletions cut 6 bases from V and 1 base from J, with 16 bases between. The germline V gene encodes CDR1 DFQATT and CDR2 SNEGSKA (reference sequence). CDR3 nucleotide sequence: TGCAGTGCCTATCCGTCGTGGCCAAGCAATCAGCCCCAGCATTTT. Translating it yields CSAYPSWPSNQPQHF.

This chain uses TRBV24-1 with TRBJ2-1; maybe TRBD1 (6 bases). The ends were cut back, 7 bases at V and 6 bases at J, with 15 bases in the middle. The CDR3 covers 14 residues. The V gene's germline CDR1 is KGHDR and CDR2 SFDVKD. The CDR3: CATSPRGGANEQFF. The CDR3 region has the DNA TGTGCCACCAGCCCCAGGGGTGGGGCCAATGAGCAGTTCTTC.

This clonotype was counted many times. The J gene is TRBJ2-7, the V gene TRBV30; the match to TRBD1 covers 8 bases. Trimming removed 4 bases from V and 12 bases from J; junction bases left unmatched: 14. The CDR3 covers 13 residues. The germline gives CDR1 GTSNPN, CDR2 SVGIG (reference sequence). The CDR3 DNA reads TGTGCCTGGATTTGGACAGGGTACTGGTTTTGGTACTTC. This translates into CAWIWTGYWFWYF.

J is TRBJ2-3 and V is TRBV5-4, with 11 positions matching TRBD2. Losses at the gene ends were 2 bases for V and 0 bases for J; bases not matched to a gene: 8. The germline V gene encodes CDR1 SGHNT and CDR2 YYREEE (reference sequence). The CDR3 extends over 18 amino acids. CDR3 bases: TGTGCCAGCAGCTTTCGGCTAGCGGGGGGTGCTAGCACAGATACGCAGTATTTT. This encodes CASSFRLAGGASTDTQYF.

This clonotype was observed a single time. The chain couples TRBV24-1 to TRBJ2-5, with TRBD2 matching 8 bases. The CDR3 covers 15 residues. V was clipped by 3 bases and J by 1 base; unmatched bases: 3. CDR1 KGHDR and CDR2 SFDVKD come from the germline V gene. This chain's CDR3 is CATSDTAGGQETQYF. CDR3 bases: TGTGCCACCAGTGATACGGCGGGGGGCCAAGAGACCCAGTACTTC.

In this sample, this clonotype turned up many times. This chain uses TRBV20-1 with TRBJ1-1; D is ambiguous. The CDR3 runs to 12 residues. Germline V gene sequence: CDR1 DFQATT, CDR2 SNEGSKA (reference sequence). The DNA of the CDR3 is TGCAGGGCCCTTGCAGGGAACACTGAAGCTTTCTTT. It codes for CRALAGNTEAFF.

This clonotype was observed many times. The chain recombines TRBV6-1 with TRBJ1-6; the D is unclear. The germline V gene has CDR1 MNHNS and CDR2 SASEGT. The CDR3 runs to 13 residues. The V gene lost 6 bases and the J gene lost 7 bases, with 10 bases spanning the gap. CDR3 in DNA: TGTGCCAGCAGACGGGAAACGAATTCACCCCTCCACTTT. Translating it yields CASRRETNSPLHF.

The chain combines TRBV2 with TRBJ1-1, with a tentative D call TRBD1 (6 bases). The CDR3 contains 15 residues. The V end lost 8 bases, the J end lost 2 bases, and 18 bases lay between the germline ends. The germline V gene encodes CDR1 SNHLY and CDR2 FYNNEI. CDR3 bases: TGTGCCAGCGTGGGGGCGGCGGGCCCTAACACTGAAGCTTTCTTT. Translation: CASVGAAGPNTEAFF.

The sample holds many counts of this clonotype. This chain joins TRBV7-9 and TRBJ1-3, with no clear D. Germline V gene data show CDR1 as SEHNR and CDR2 as FQNEAQ (reference sequence). The V gene lost 5 bases and the J gene lost 4 bases, with 18 bases spanning the gap. The CDR3 spans 16 residues. CDR3 in amino acids: CASSPPAGGGGNTIYF. The CDR3 DNA is TGTGCCAGCAGCCCACCGGCAGGTGGAGGAGGAAACACCATATATTTT.

Points on this clonotype: A read error is likely, as this CDR3 ends without the conserved phenylalanine or tryptophan. J is TRBJ1-2 and V is TRBV12-3 or TRBV12-4; D unresolved. The CDR3 sequence is 15 residues long. V was trimmed by 6 bases and J by 5 bases, leaving 19 bases between them. The CDR3, as DNA: TGTGCCAGCAGACCCCAGTGGGGTCCCGGATATGGCTACACCTCC. Residues: CASRPQWGPGYGYTS.

V is TRBV19 and J is TRBJ2-7; 8 bases align to TRBD1. V lost 4 bases to trimming and J lost 6 bases; unmatched junction nucleotides: 14. Germline V gene data show CDR1 as LNHDA and CDR2 as SQIVND (reference sequence). The CDR3 consists of 16 residues. CDR3 sequence (DNA): TGTGCCAGTAGTAAAGGGGCAGGGGGCTACGGGGGCGAGCAGTACTTC. Its translation is CASSKGAGGYGGEQYF. Full variable domain (rest looked up from reference TRBV19 and TRBJ2-7): DGGITQSPKYLFRKEGQNVTLSCEQNLNHDAMYWYRQDPGQGLRLIYYSQIVNDFQKGDIAEGYSVSREKKESFPLTVTSAQKNPTAFYLCASSKGAGGYGGEQYFGPGTRLTVT.

This chain uses TRBV20-1 with TRBJ1-5; TRBD1 matches 7 bases. The CDR3 length is 13 residues. Germline CDR1 DFQATT, CDR2 SNEGSKA (reference sequence). The J segment lost 3 bases and the V segment lost 6 bases, leaving 5 bases of the junction unmatched. CDR3 nucleotide sequence: TGCAGTGCCGAAGGACAGGACAATCAGCCCCAGCATTTT. Its translation is CSAEGQDNQPQHF.

This chain connects TRBV30 to TRBJ2-7; TRBD1 aligns across 8 bases. Germline-derived CDR1 and CDR2 are GTSNPN and SVGIG (reference sequence). This CDR3 is 12 amino acids long. Trimming at V came to 2 bases and at J to 7 bases, leaving 4 bases not matched to a gene. CDR3 residues: CAWSRTGREQYF. The CDR3 region has the DNA TGTGCCTGGAGTCGGACAGGGAGGGAGCAGTACTTC.

This clonotype has at least ten counts. The chain recombines TRBV20-1 with TRBJ2-7; 11 positions match TRBD1. The V and J ends lost 5 bases and 6 bases, in that order; junction bases with no gene match: 12. CDR1 DFQATT and CDR2 SNEGSKA come from the germline V gene (reference sequence). This CDR3 region has 15 residues. CDR3 nucleotide sequence: TGCAGTGCTGCAGGGAATCCCGGGACAGGGGGCGAGCAGTACTTC. Translating it yields CSAAGNPGTGGEQYF.

Ten or more counts support this clonotype. The chain combines TRBV10-3 with TRBJ1-5; TRBD1 is a possible D gene (6 bases). Germline values: CDR1 ENHRY, CDR2 SYGVKD. The CDR3 runs to 14 residues. V lost 9 bases to trimming and J lost 0 bases, with 12 bases between them. CDR3 amino acids: CAISQGNSNQPQHF. The DNA of the CDR3 is TGTGCCATTTCACAGGGTAATAGCAATCAGCCCCAGCATTTT.

V usage is TRBV6-5 and J usage is TRBJ1-1; D remains ambiguous. The germline V gene has CDR1 MNHEY and CDR2 SVGAGI. The CDR3 has 15 amino acids. Deletions cut 4 bases from V and 1 base from J, with 13 bases between. In nucleotides, the CDR3 is TGTGCCAGCAGTTTCGTCAGAAGTACGAACACTGAAGCTTTCTTT. Encoded protein: CASSFVRSTNTEAFF.

This clonotype was seen only a few times. A read error may be the cause here, since a much bigger clone is one base away. The V and J genes are TRBV11-2 and TRBJ2-7; 8 bases align to TRBD2. This CDR3 has 14 amino acids. Germline CDR1 is SGHAT and CDR2 is FQNNGV. Trimming removed 8 bases from V and 6 bases from J; junction bases left unmatched: 12. The DNA of the CDR3 is TGTGCCAGCGGTCCAGGACTAGCCCGCTCCGAGCAGTACTTC. Encoded protein: CASGPGLARSEQYF.

This clonotype occurred many times. The chain uses TRBV7-9 and TRBJ2-5, with D hard to call. Germline V gives CDR1 SEHNR, CDR2 FQNEAQ (reference sequence). V lost 1 base and J 2 bases, leaving 14 bases between the germline ends. The CDR3 has 16 residues. CDR3 loop: CASSLDGSVRQETQYF. CDR3 bases: TGTGCCAGCAGCTTAGACGGGTCGGTGAGACAAGAGACCCAGTACTTC.

J is TRBJ2-1 and V is TRBV28; tentatively, D is TRBD2 (6 bases). Trimming shortened V by 4 bases and J by 4 bases, and 11 bases separated the two germline ends. The CDR3 covers 14 residues. In germline, CDR1 is MDHEN, CDR2 SYDVKM. Here the CDR3 reads CASSSSTSYNEQFF. DNA of the CDR3: TGTGCCAGCAGTTCCTCGACTAGTTACAATGAGCAGTTCTTC.

This clonotype was seen many times. This chain connects TRBV29-1 to TRBJ2-1; TRBD2 agrees at 9 bases. The germline V gene encodes CDR1 SQVTM and CDR2 ANQGSEA. V lost 3 bases to trimming and J lost 5 bases; unmatched junction nucleotides: 5. The CDR3 totals 14 residues. The chain's CDR3 is CSVDAGGLDNEQFF. In nucleotides, the CDR3 is TGCAGCGTTGATGCGGGGGGGTTGGACAATGAGCAGTTCTTC.

Of note for this clonotype: Since the CDR3 does not end with the conserved phenylalanine or tryptophan, this likely comes from a read error. The DNA is left out, because the CDR3 cannot be placed on it with certainty; the CDR3 is given as TCRdb lists it. The CDR3 is CASRRGGQGFLLV. The chain joins TRBV28 to TRBJ1-1; the D call TRBD1 from the table was never checked on the DNA. With termini counted, the CDR3 has 13 amino acids. Per the germline V gene, CDR1 is MDHEN and CDR2 is SYDVKM.

In its sample, this clonotype was seen many times. CDR3 in amino acids: CASVLAVRETQYF. DNA of the CDR3: TGTGCCAGTGTACTAGCGGTCCGAGAGACCCAGTACTTC. The rearrangement links TRBV2 to TRBJ2-5, with 8 bases lining up with TRBD2. This CDR3 is built from 13 residues. The trim removed 9 bases at V and 4 bases at J, leaving 7 bases unmatched. Germline V gene lookup returns CDR1 SNHLY and CDR2 FYNNEI. The full variable domain, its missing parts supplied by reference TRBV2 and TRBJ2-5, is EPEVTQTPSHQVTQMGQEVILRCVPISNHLYFYWYRQILGQKVEFLVSFYNNEISEKSEIFDDQFSVERPDGSNFTLKIRSTKLEDSAMYFCASVLAVRETQYFGPGTRLLVL.